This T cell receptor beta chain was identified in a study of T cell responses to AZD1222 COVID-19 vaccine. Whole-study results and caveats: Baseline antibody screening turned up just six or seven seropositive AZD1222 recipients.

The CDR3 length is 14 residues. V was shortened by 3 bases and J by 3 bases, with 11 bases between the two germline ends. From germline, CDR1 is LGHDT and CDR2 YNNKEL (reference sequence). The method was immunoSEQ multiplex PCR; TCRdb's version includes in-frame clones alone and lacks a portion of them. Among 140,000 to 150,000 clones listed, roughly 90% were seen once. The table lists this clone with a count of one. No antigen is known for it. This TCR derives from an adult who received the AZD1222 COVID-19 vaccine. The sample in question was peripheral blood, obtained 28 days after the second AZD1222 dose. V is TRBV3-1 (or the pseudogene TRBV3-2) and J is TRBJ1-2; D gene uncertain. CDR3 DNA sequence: TGTGCCAGCAGCCAGGCAGGCTCATACTATGGCTACACCTTC. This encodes CASSQAGSYYGYTF.